Listed below are T cell receptor beta chains from one sample, sequenced in a study of T-cell memory formation after mild COVID-19. One entry per CDR3 protein, called by TCRdb with MiXCR from the 5' RACE reads. Among a few hundred thousand distinct CDR3 sequences, 20% to 25% were seen once, and the ten largest hold about 21%. Sequenced input: PBMCs or a T cell subset sorted from them (not recorded which). The source of these receptors is a man aged 18-30 years who had mild COVID-19 (a few samples of this study predate the infection). Cell type and time point are not known. CDR3s include the opening cysteine and the closing phenylalanine or tryptophan. Each record gives: D gene, clone size, V gene, J gene, CDR3 protein, CDR3 DNA. D genes are given only for firm matches. Clone sizes are given selectively: once, few, many, or a class where the clone is expanded.

D gene: NA; clone size: NA; V gene: TRBV7-9; J gene: TRBJ2-5; CDR3 protein: CASRWTPTMGETQYF; CDR3 DNA: TGTGCCAGCCGATGGACGCCTACTATGGGGGAGACCCAGTACTTC
D gene: NA; clone size: few; V gene: TRBV6-1; J gene: TRBJ1-2; CDR3 protein: CASRPIDIWNDF; CDR3 DNA: TGTGCCAGCAGGCCGATCGATATATGGAATGACTTC
D gene: NA; clone size: NA; V gene: TRBV7-9; J gene: TRBJ1-1; CDR3 protein: CASSFGVSEAFF; CDR3 DNA: TGTGCCAGCAGCTTTGGGGTTTCTGAAGCTTTCTTT
D gene: NA; clone size: many; V gene: TRBV7-8; J gene: TRBJ2-3; CDR3 protein: CASSFSSASTDTQYF; CDR3 DNA: TGTGCCAGCAGCTTTTCTAGTGCTAGCACAGATACGCAGTATTTT
D gene: NA; clone size: few; V gene: TRBV18; J gene: TRBJ1-4; CDR3 protein: CASSPEGSREKLFF; CDR3 DNA: TGTGCCAGCTCACCCGAAGGGTCGCGTGAAAAACTGTTTTTT
D gene: NA; clone size: NA; V gene: TRBV6-2/TRBV6-3; J gene: TRBJ2-7; CDR3 protein: CASSYARVYEQYF; CDR3 DNA: TGTGCCAGCAGTTACGCCAGAGTATACGAGCAGTACTTC
D gene: NA; clone size: NA; V gene: TRBV9; J gene: TRBJ2-1; CDR3 protein: CASSVGRGSYNEQFF; CDR3 DNA: TGTGCCAGCAGCGTAGGGAGGGGGTCCTACAATGAGCAGTTCTTC
D gene: TRBD1; clone size: NA; V gene: TRBV6-5; J gene: TRBJ2-7; CDR3 protein: CASSWKGASSYEQYF; CDR3 DNA: TGTGCCAGCAGTTGGAAGGGGGCCAGCTCCTACGAGCAGTACTTC
D gene: TRBD1; clone size: few; V gene: TRBV6-6; J gene: TRBJ2-6; CDR3 protein: CASADWGQELNSGANVLTF; CDR3 DNA: TGTGCCAGCGCCGACTGGGGACAGGAGCTAAACTCTGGGGCCAACGTCCTGACTTTC
D gene: NA; clone size: few; V gene: TRBV5-1; J gene: TRBJ2-2; CDR3 protein: CASSMWESGELFF; CDR3 DNA: TGCGCCAGCAGCATGTGGGAATCCGGGGAGCTGTTTTTT
D gene: TRBD1; clone size: NA; V gene: TRBV20-1; J gene: TRBJ1-5; CDR3 protein: CSASDRSGPQHF; CDR3 DNA: TGCAGTGCTTCGGACAGGAGTGGCCCCCAGCATTTT
D gene: TRBD1; clone size: NA; V gene: TRBV9; J gene: TRBJ2-6; CDR3 protein: CASSLRQGEFSGANVLTF; CDR3 DNA: TGTGCCAGCAGCTTACGTCAGGGGGAGTTTTCTGGGGCCAACGTCCTGACTTTC
D gene: NA; clone size: many; V gene: TRBV28; J gene: TRBJ1-5; CDR3 protein: CATFRQREPYQPQHF; CDR3 DNA: TGTGCCACCTTTCGACAGCGGGAACCATATCAGCCCCAGCATTTT
D gene: NA; clone size: NA; V gene: TRBV5-1; J gene: TRBJ2-1; CDR3 protein: CASSQQGVSYNEQFF; CDR3 DNA: TGCGCCAGCAGCCAACAGGGAGTATCCTACAATGAGCAGTTCTTC
D gene: NA; clone size: many; V gene: TRBV3-1; J gene: TRBJ2-4; CDR3 protein: CASSQRDGENIQYF; CDR3 DNA: TGTGCCAGCAGCCAACGGGACGGAGAAAACATTCAGTACTTC
D gene: TRBD1; clone size: NA; V gene: TRBV12-3/TRBV12-4; J gene: TRBJ2-1; CDR3 protein: CASTLGTGNNEQFF; CDR3 DNA: TGTGCCAGCACCCTAGGGACAGGGAACAATGAGCAGTTCTTC
D gene: NA; clone size: few; V gene: TRBV12-3/TRBV12-4; J gene: TRBJ2-1; CDR3 protein: CASSWKGRGNEQFF; CDR3 DNA: TGTGCCAGCAGTTGGAAGGGGAGAGGCAATGAGCAGTTCTTC
D gene: TRBD2; clone size: few; V gene: TRBV27; J gene: TRBJ2-5; CDR3 protein: CASSVSGEPETQYF; CDR3 DNA: TGTGCCAGCAGTGTCAGCGGGGAACCGGAGACCCAGTACTTC
D gene: TRBD1; clone size: few; V gene: TRBV7-2; J gene: TRBJ2-3; CDR3 protein: CASSLWQGADTQYF; CDR3 DNA: TGTGCCAGCAGCTTATGGCAGGGGGCAGATACGCAGTATTTT
D gene: TRBD1; clone size: few; V gene: TRBV11-2; J gene: TRBJ2-5; CDR3 protein: CASSSLRGGEETQYF; CDR3 DNA: TGTGCCAGCAGCTCCCTTCGAGGGGGCGAGGAGACCCAGTACTTC
D gene: NA; clone size: NA; V gene: TRBV7-6; J gene: TRBJ2-5; CDR3 protein: CASSPSGQAYQETQYF; CDR3 DNA: TGTGCCAGCAGCCCGAGCGGGCAGGCTTACCAAGAGACCCAGTACTTC
D gene: NA; clone size: NA; V gene: TRBV9; J gene: TRBJ2-5; CDR3 protein: CASSPSSVFTGLGQETQYF; CDR3 DNA: TGTGCCAGCAGCCCCAGCTCGGTCTTTACGGGACTTGGGCAAGAGACCCAGTACTTC
D gene: NA; clone size: NA; V gene: TRBV5-6; J gene: TRBJ1-1; CDR3 protein: CASSLKAGTESNTEAFF; CDR3 DNA: TGTGCCAGCAGCTTAAAAGCCGGGACGGAAAGCAACACTGAAGCTTTCTTT
D gene: TRBD1; clone size: few; V gene: TRBV10-1; J gene: TRBJ2-3; CDR3 protein: CASSEQGAGPDTQYF; CDR3 DNA: TGCGCCAGCAGTGAACAGGGGGCCGGACCAGATACGCAGTATTTT
D gene: TRBD2; clone size: many; V gene: TRBV7-2; J gene: TRBJ2-3; CDR3 protein: CASSLWSGGSDTQYF; CDR3 DNA: TGTGCCAGCAGCTTATGGTCGGGGGGGTCGGATACGCAGTATTTT
D gene: NA; clone size: NA; V gene: TRBV9; J gene: TRBJ1-4; CDR3 protein: CARRGYRFYEKLFF; CDR3 DNA: TGTGCCCGCAGGGGATATAGGTTTTATGAAAAACTGTTTTTT
D gene: NA; clone size: few; V gene: TRBV20-1; J gene: TRBJ2-3; CDR3 protein: CSARAAGTDTQYF; CDR3 DNA: TGCAGTGCCCGGGCCGCGGGCACAGATACGCAGTATTTT
D gene: TRBD1; clone size: NA; V gene: TRBV7-2; J gene: TRBJ1-1; CDR3 protein: CASSLAGTGGLGPFF; CDR3 DNA: TGTGCCAGCAGCTTAGCGGGGACAGGGGGCTTGGGGCCTTTCTTT
D gene: NA; clone size: many; V gene: TRBV7-9; J gene: TRBJ1-6; CDR3 protein: CASSFGADNSPLHF; CDR3 DNA: TGTGCCAGCAGCTTTGGGGCAGATAATTCACCCCTCCACTTT
D gene: NA; clone size: few; V gene: TRBV6-1; J gene: TRBJ2-3; CDR3 protein: CASSEGVAEITDTQYF; CDR3 DNA: TGTGCCAGCAGTGAAGGGGTAGCCGAAATCACAGATACGCAGTATTTT
D gene: NA; clone size: few; V gene: TRBV5-5; J gene: TRBJ2-5; CDR3 protein: CASSLVVSGEETQYF; CDR3 DNA: TGTGCCAGCAGCTTGGTGGTGTCGGGGGAAGAGACCCAGTACTTC
D gene: TRBD1; clone size: few; V gene: TRBV4-3; J gene: TRBJ2-3; CDR3 protein: CASSQDSRGLDTQYF; CDR3 DNA: TGCGCCAGCAGCCAAGACTCCAGGGGGCTGGATACGCAGTATTTT